The subject of this entry is one TCR beta chain. Its antigen target is currently unknown. No quality values exist for individual bases; no much larger clone is one base distant. The receptor library was made with the immunoSEQ multiplex PCR assay. Sourced from immuneACCESS, this table was stored by TCRdb with only in-frame sequences that have V and J called. A share of the clones is absent; for the studies checked, an unresolved V gene accounts for under half, and the remainder has no known explanation. In this sample the table shows about 380,000 clones, roughly 94% of which occur a single time. Together, the top ten hold approximately 0.02% of the sample. The data originate from a study of shared T cell receptors in the human thymus (dated by TCRdb to about 2021). Some background on the complete study: The study examined how the human thymus generates shared, self-reactive T-cell receptor alpha chains.

Via the germline V gene (reference sequence), CDR1 is MNHEY and CDR2 SMNVEV. From the cysteine through the phenylalanine, the CDR3 covers 13 amino acids. Only the CDR3 DNA stays, 39 bases, in frame from base 1. V is trimmed back by 5 bases and J by 5 bases, and the junction contains 1 base that no gene match accounts for. The chain is made from TRBV27 and TRBJ2-5; 11 junctional bases match TRBD2. The sample consisted of thymocytes. This TCR was sampled from a human donor. The nucleotide sequence reads TGTGCCAGCAGTATAGCGGGAGGGGAGACCCAGTACTTC. The translation is CASSIAGGETQYF.